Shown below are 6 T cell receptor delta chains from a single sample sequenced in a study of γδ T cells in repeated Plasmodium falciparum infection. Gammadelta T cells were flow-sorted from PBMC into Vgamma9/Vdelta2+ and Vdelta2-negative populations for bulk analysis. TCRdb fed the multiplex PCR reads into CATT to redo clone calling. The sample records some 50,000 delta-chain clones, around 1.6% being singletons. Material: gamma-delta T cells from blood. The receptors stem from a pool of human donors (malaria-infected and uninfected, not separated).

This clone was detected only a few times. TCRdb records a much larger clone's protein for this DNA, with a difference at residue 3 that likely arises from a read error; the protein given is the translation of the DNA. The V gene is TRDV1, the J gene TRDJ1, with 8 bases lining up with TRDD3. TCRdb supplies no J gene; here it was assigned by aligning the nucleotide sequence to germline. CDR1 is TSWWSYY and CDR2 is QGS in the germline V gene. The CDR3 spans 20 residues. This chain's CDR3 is CAFGNPRGYWGEKYTDKLIF. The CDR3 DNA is TGTGCTTTTGGGAACCCAAGGGGTTACTGGGGGGAAAAGTACACCGATAAACTCATCTTT.

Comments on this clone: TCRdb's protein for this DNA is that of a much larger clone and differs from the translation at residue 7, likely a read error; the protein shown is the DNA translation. The CDR3 nucleotides read TGTGCTCTTGGGGAACGCCCTTTTTCGTACACCGATAAACTCATCTTT. It yields the protein CALGERPFSYTDKLIF. This chain links TRDV1 with TRDJ1; D call uncertain. Germline V gene data show CDR1 as TSWWSYY and CDR2 as QGS. V lost 1 base, J lost 0 bases, and 12 bases lay in between. This CDR3 spans 16 amino acids.

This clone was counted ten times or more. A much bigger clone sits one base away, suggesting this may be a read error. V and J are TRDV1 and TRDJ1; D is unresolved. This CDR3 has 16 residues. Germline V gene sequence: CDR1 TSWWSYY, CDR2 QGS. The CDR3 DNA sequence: TGTGCTCTTGGGATCGAACAGCCCGCATACACCGATGAACTCATCTTT. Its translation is CALGIEQPAYTDELIF.

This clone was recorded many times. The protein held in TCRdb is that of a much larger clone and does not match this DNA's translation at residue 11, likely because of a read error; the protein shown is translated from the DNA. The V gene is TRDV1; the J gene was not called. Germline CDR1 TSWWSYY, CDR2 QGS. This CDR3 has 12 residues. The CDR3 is CALGEQPDKLTF. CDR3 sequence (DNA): TGTGCTCTTGGGGAACAACCCGATAAACTCACCTTT.

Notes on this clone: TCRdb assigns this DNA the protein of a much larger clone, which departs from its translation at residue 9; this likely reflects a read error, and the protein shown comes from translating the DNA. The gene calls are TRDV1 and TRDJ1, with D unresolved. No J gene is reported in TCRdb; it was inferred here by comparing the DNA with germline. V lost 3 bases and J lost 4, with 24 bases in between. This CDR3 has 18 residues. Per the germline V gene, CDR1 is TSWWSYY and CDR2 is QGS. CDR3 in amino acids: CALGELRPPPVGFDKLIF. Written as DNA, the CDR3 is TGTGCTCTTGGGGAGTTAAGGCCTCCCCCCGTCGGGTTCGATAAACTCATCTTT.

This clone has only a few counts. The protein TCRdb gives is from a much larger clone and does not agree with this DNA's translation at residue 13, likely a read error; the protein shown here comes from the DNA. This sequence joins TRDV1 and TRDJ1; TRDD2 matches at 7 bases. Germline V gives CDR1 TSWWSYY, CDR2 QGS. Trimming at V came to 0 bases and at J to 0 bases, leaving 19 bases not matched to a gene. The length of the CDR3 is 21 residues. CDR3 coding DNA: TGTGCTCTTGGGGAACTAGGGTTTCCTTCCTTCCTGGAGGGTTACACCGATAAACTCATCTTT. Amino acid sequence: CALGELGFPSFLEGYTDKLIF.